The 27 T cell receptor beta chains given below trace back to one sample, sequenced in a study of cytomegalovirus exposure and HLA in healthy donors. Assay used: immunoSEQ multiplex PCR; TCRdb lists only in-frame clones, some missing. The sample includes 300,000 to 400,000 clones, roughly 90% of them seen just once. The sequencing sample was made of PBMCs. The receptor source for this set is a man aged 25-40 years in good health and CMV-seronegative.

This rearrangement joins TRBV2 to TRBJ1-1; TRBD1 might be the D (6 bases). CDR3 length equals 13 residues. Germline lookup yields CDR1 SNHLY and CDR2 FYNNEI. The ends were cut back, 6 bases at V and 1 base at J, with 9 bases in the middle. In DNA form, the CDR3 reads TGTGCCAGCAGGATGACAGGGAACACTGAAGCTTTCTTT. Encoded protein: CASRMTGNTEAFF.

This chain links TRBV2 with TRBJ2-2, with 8 nucleotides matching TRBD2. V lost 4 bases, J lost 5 bases, and 12 bases stayed unmatched. The germline CDR1 and CDR2 sequences are SNHLY and FYNNEI. The CDR3 is 17 amino acids. As DNA, the CDR3 is TGTGCCAGCAGTGCCTTAACGGCTAGCGGGTGGACCGGGGAGCTGTTTTTT. This sequence encodes CASSALTASGWTGELFF.

The chain has TRBV7-2 and TRBJ1-1, with D maybe TRBD1 (5 bases). The CDR3 totals 15 residues. V was trimmed by 1 base and J by 3 bases, leaving 12 bases between them. Germline V gene sequence: CDR1 SGHTA, CDR2 FQGNSA. CDR3 in amino acids: CASSLELGGYTEAFF. As DNA, the CDR3 is TGTGCCAGCAGCTTAGAGTTGGGGGGTTACACTGAAGCTTTCTTT.

The rearrangement joins TRBV25-1 to TRBJ1-1; D is possibly TRBD1 (6 bases). The ends were cut back, 3 bases at V and 6 bases at J, with 11 bases in the middle. This CDR3 region has 13 residues. Germline-derived CDR1 and CDR2 are MGHDK and SYGVNS. In DNA, the CDR3 is TGTGCCAGCAGTGATTACAGGGCCTCTGAAGCTTTCTTT. It specifies CASSDYRASEAFF.

The J gene is TRBJ2-7, the V gene TRBV6-1; unclear D gene. Germline values: CDR1 MNHNS, CDR2 SASEGT. This CDR3 has 12 amino acids. Deletions cut 9 bases from V and 5 bases from J, with 14 bases between. CDR3: CASSLVFNEQYF. The CDR3 bases are TGTGCCAGTTCCCTAGTTTTTAACGAGCAGTACTTC.

The gene calls are TRBV29-1 and TRBJ2-5; D possibly corresponds to TRBD2 (6 bases). V was clipped by 8 bases and J by 5 bases, with 15 bases between them. The CDR3 is 12 amino acids. Germline V gene data show CDR1 as SQVTM and CDR2 as ANQGSEA. Written as DNA, the CDR3 is TGCAGCACGTCAGGGCGGGGTGAGACCCAGTACTTC. Translated, it gives CSTSGRGETQYF.

This rearrangement joins TRBV6-4 to TRBJ2-7, with 11 bases aligning to TRBD1. This CDR3 has 15 amino acids. Trimming cost V 4 bases and J 4 bases; bases outside gene matches: 6. The germline gives CDR1 MRHNA, CDR2 SNTAGT. CDR3 DNA sequence: TGTGCCAGCAGTGGCCCGGGACAGGGGGTATACGAGCAGTACTTC. Its translation is CASSGPGQGVYEQYF.

The chain joins TRBV5-1 to TRBJ2-1, with D perhaps matching TRBD1 (6 bases). The CDR3 loop spans 15 amino acids. The V end was cut by 0 bases, the J end by 0 bases, with 7 bases between. Germline values: CDR1 SGHRS, CDR2 YFSETQ. In DNA, the CDR3 is TGCGCCAGCAGCTTGGAACAGGGCTCCTACAATGAGCAGTTCTTC. Translated: CASSLEQGSYNEQFF.

The J gene is TRBJ2-7, the V gene TRBV6-5, with TRBD1 identical over 7 bases. The CDR3 extends over 15 amino acids. J was trimmed by 0 bases and V by 2 bases; bases with no gene match: 4. Germline CDR1 and CDR2: MNHEY and SVGAGI. The CDR3 sequence: CASSYGAGGSYEQYF. The CDR3 DNA is TGTGCCAGCAGTTACGGGGCAGGGGGCTCCTACGAGCAGTACTTC.

J is TRBJ2-6 and V is TRBV19; D may be TRBD2 (5 bases). The CDR3 has 18 amino acids. Germline CDR1 and CDR2: LNHDA and SQIVND (reference sequence). V was trimmed by 1 base and J by 1 base, leaving 14 bases between them. The CDR3 DNA is TGTGCCAGTAGTATAGTTCCGGGGATAGGGTCTGGGGCCAACGTCCTGACTTTC. This codes for CASSIVPGIGSGANVLTF.

The rearrangement uses TRBV5-1 and TRBJ1-2; the match to TRBD1 covers 11 bases. The V gene end was trimmed by 0 bases and the J gene end by 9 bases; junction bases not matched to a gene: 7. This CDR3 contains 15 residues. Per germline, CDR1 SGHRS and CDR2 YFSETQ. The CDR3 DNA sequence: TGCGCCAGCAGCTTGGAACTGGGGACAGGGGGGCGCTACACCTTC. Translating gives CASSLELGTGGRYTF.

This clone was found once. The V and J genes are TRBV18 and TRBJ2-1; 9 nucleotides align to TRBD1. Germline V gene sequence: CDR1 KGHSH, CDR2 LQKENI. Trimming took 3 bases from V and 4 from J; bases not matched to a gene: 1. CDR3 size: 14 residues. The CDR3 loop is CASSPGQGYNEQFF. CDR3 coding DNA: TGTGCCAGCTCACCGGGACAGGGATACAATGAGCAGTTCTTC.

J is TRBJ2-2 and V is TRBV18; TRBD1 matches at 10 bases. V lost 3 bases, J lost 3 bases, and 4 bases stayed unmatched. Looked up from germline, CDR1 is KGHSH and CDR2 is LQKENI. CDR3 size: 16 residues. The chain's CDR3 is CASSPRQGADTGELFF. The DNA for the CDR3 is TGTGCCAGCTCACCGAGACAGGGGGCAGACACCGGGGAGCTGTTTTTT.

CDR3 residues: CASSYSKRTGGNEQFF. CDR3 nucleotides: TGTGCCAGCAGTTACTCGAAGAGGACAGGGGGCAATGAGCAGTTCTTC. The chain links TRBV6-5 to TRBJ2-1; TRBD1 aligns across 10 bases. Germline loops: CDR1 MNHEY, CDR2 SVGAGI. The CDR3 has 16 amino acids. The V gene end was trimmed by 0 bases and the J gene end by 6 bases; junction bases not matched to a gene: 5.

The rearrangement uses TRBV6-6 and TRBJ2-7, with D maybe TRBD2 (6 bases). Germline values: CDR1 MNHNY, CDR2 SVGAGI (reference sequence). This CDR3 has 16 amino acids. Trimming left V 2 bases short and J 7 bases short, with 21 bases between. DNA for the CDR3: TGTGCCAGCAGTTACCTTGGAGGGCAGCGTGAAGTGGAGCAGTACTTC. Translation gives CASSYLGGQREVEQYF.

The gene calls are TRBV6-5 and TRBJ2-7; weak D call: TRBD2 (6 bases). Per the germline V gene, CDR1 is MNHEY and CDR2 is SVGAGI. The V gene lost 2 bases and the J gene lost 2 bases, with 13 bases spanning the gap. This CDR3 has 15 amino acids. The CDR3 DNA reads TGTGCCAGCAGTTACCCCTCCCGGGGGACCTACGAGCAGTACTTC. Amino acids: CASSYPSRGTYEQYF.

V gene TRBV9 combines with J gene TRBJ1-3; possible D gene TRBD1, 5 bases. V shed 4 bases and J shed 4 bases, with 18 bases lying between them. The CDR3 totals 16 residues. CDR1 is SGDLS and CDR2 is YYNGEE in the germline V gene. Here the CDR3 reads CASSPRRPGWGNTIYF. The DNA for the CDR3 is TGTGCCAGCAGCCCACGTAGGCCAGGGTGGGGAAACACCATATATTTT.

J is TRBJ2-7 and V is TRBV7-7, with a possible D match to TRBD1 (6 bases). Germline loops: CDR1 SSHAT, CDR2 FNYEAQ (reference sequence). Trimming took off 1 base at V and 5 bases at J, with 9 bases between the two ends. The CDR3 contains 13 residues. The DNA of the CDR3 is TGTGCCAGCAGCTTAGTGGCAGGGGACGAGCAGTACTTC. It yields the protein CASSLVAGDEQYF.

This chain links TRBV5-4 with TRBJ1-2; maybe TRBD1 (6 bases). V gave up 0 bases and J gave up 6 bases, with 9 bases separating them. The CDR3 consists of 13 residues. Germline CDR1 is SGHNT and CDR2 is YYREEE (reference sequence). The CDR3 here is CASSLDRADGYTF. CDR3 nucleotides: TGTGCCAGCAGCTTGGACAGGGCGGATGGCTACACCTTC.

The genes are TRBV4-2 and TRBJ2-1, with 7 bases identical to TRBD1. The CDR3 runs to 14 residues. V lost 4 bases to trimming and J lost 3 bases; unmatched junction nucleotides: 3. Germline V gene data show CDR1 as LGHNA and CDR2 as YNFKEQ. CDR3 amino acids: CASSRQGDYNEQFF. The CDR3 DNA is TGTGCCAGCAGCCGACAGGGTGACTACAATGAGCAGTTCTTC.

On this clone: Additional DNA sequences in this sample encode the identical CDR3. This chain joins TRBV5-1 and TRBJ1-5; D remains unclear. The germline V gene encodes CDR1 SGHRS and CDR2 YFSETQ. This CDR3 contains 13 residues. V was clipped by 4 bases and J by 0 bases, with 5 bases between them. Here the CDR3 DNA reads TGCGCCAGCAGCGCGGATAGCAATCAGCCCCAGCATTTT. This translates into CASSADSNQPQHF. Full variable domain (outside the CDR3, taken from reference TRBV5-1 and TRBJ1-5): KAGVTQTPRYLIKTRGQQVTLSCSPISGHRSVSWYQQTPGQGLQFLFEYFSETQRNKGNFPGRFSGRQFSNSRSEMNVSTLELGDSALYLCASSADSNQPQHFGDGTRLSIL.

As DNA, the CDR3 is TGTGCCAGCAGTGAATCCCTCGCCTACAATGAGCAGTTCTTC. It is translated as CASSESLAYNEQFF. The genes are TRBV6-4 and TRBJ2-1; D is unresolved. The CDR3 is 14 amino acids. The germline gives CDR1 MRHNA, CDR2 SNTAGT. Trimming took off 3 bases at V and 2 bases at J, with 8 bases between the two ends.

This sequence joins TRBV27 and TRBJ2-5; the D gene is possibly TRBD1 (5 bases). This CDR3 region has 13 residues. V was pared by 5 bases and J by 1 base, with 8 bases between. The V gene's germline CDR1 is MNHEY and CDR2 SMNVEV (reference sequence). CDR3 in amino acids: CASSTDSQETQYF. CDR3 nucleotide sequence: TGTGCCAGCAGTACCGACAGCCAAGAGACCCAGTACTTC.

The gene calls are TRBV7-2 and TRBJ2-3; tentative D call: TRBD1 (5 bases). Germline CDR1 SGHTA, CDR2 FQGNSA. Trimming took off 1 base at V and 3 bases at J, with 20 bases between the two ends. The CDR3 extends over 18 amino acids. The CDR3 region is CASSLGPPGRVGTDTQYF. The CDR3 DNA is TGTGCCAGCAGCTTAGGCCCCCCCGGCAGGGTGGGAACAGATACGCAGTATTTT.

The genes are TRBV7-2 and TRBJ1-1; 7 bases line up with TRBD1. Germline CDR1 SGHTA, CDR2 FQGNSA. The V segment lost 5 bases and the J segment 4 bases; nucleotides outside the gene matches: 4. The CDR3 extends over 13 amino acids. The DNA for the CDR3 is TGTGCCAGCAGCGTCGACAGGGTCACTGAAGCTTTCTTT. Translated: CASSVDRVTEAFF. Combining the CDR3 with reference TRBV7-2 and TRBJ1-1 gives the whole variable domain GAGVSQSPSNKVTEKGKDVELRCDPISGHTALYWYRQSLGQGLEFLIYFQGNSAPDKSGLPSDRFSAERTGGSVSTLTIQRTQQEDSAVYLCASSVDRVTEAFFGQGTRLTVV.

The rearrangement uses TRBV6-5 and TRBJ1-1; no definite D call. V lost 0 bases and J 0 bases, leaving 11 bases between the germline ends. There are 16 residues in the CDR3. The V gene's germline CDR1 is MNHEY and CDR2 SVGAGI. CDR3 protein: CASSYSRRDMNTEAFF. CDR3 DNA: TGTGCCAGCAGTTACTCGCGCCGGGATATGAACACTGAAGCTTTCTTT.

This chain uses TRBV4-1 with TRBJ2-7; 11 bases align to TRBD2. The junction had 10 bases not matched to a gene; V was cut back by 0 bases and J by 0 bases. CDR3 length: 19 residues. Germline V gene data show CDR1 as MGHRA and CDR2 as YSYEKL. The CDR3 reads CASSQELAGVLPSSYEQYF. DNA of the CDR3: TGCGCCAGCAGCCAAGAACTAGCGGGGGTTCTCCCGAGCTCCTACGAGCAGTACTTC.